This TCR beta chain was sequenced for a study of CD8 T cells in ankylosing spondylitis. General study points: Reported data indicate significant enrichment of disease-linked clones within matched ankylosing spondylitis synovial fluid. Typical of ankylosing spondylitis blood, it appeared, was a TCR beta motif of fewer than ten highly homologous variants. Disease-linked clones bore a CD8+ phenotype and were relatively rare in peripheral blood.

The CDR3 totals 13 residues. The junction had 9 bases not matched to a gene; V was cut back by 8 bases and J by 13 bases. Generation of TCR beta libraries employed quantitative 5'-RACE incorporating molecular barcodes. TCRdb re-derived calls from the 5' RACE reads in MiXCR, one entry per CDR3 protein. The data show 200,000 to 250,000 distinct CDR3 sequences, 25% to 30% seen once. On this clonotype itself: Its antigen is unknown.

The sequence came from a male donor with ankylosing spondylitis or in good health (not recorded which). The V gene is TRBV12-3 or TRBV12-4, the J gene TRBJ2-1, with TRBD2 identical over 12 bases. The sequenced sample was blood, either unsorted or a sorted T cell fraction (not recorded which). This chain's CDR3 is CASGTSGRYGQFF. Here the CDR3 DNA reads TGTGCCAGCGGCACTAGCGGGAGGTACGGACAGTTCTTC.